Below are 15 T cell receptor beta chains sequenced from a single sample in a study of cytomegalovirus exposure and HLA in healthy donors. Primers for the PCR totalled 60 Vbeta and 13 Jbeta. Sequencing used immunoSEQ multiplex PCR; TCRdb keeps in-frame clones, though not all of them. Of under 40,000 clones in the sample, roughly 81% were seen once. The sample consisted of PBMCs. All receptors derive from a woman aged 40-49 years in good health and CMV-seronegative.

This chain links TRBV5-6 with TRBJ2-7; tentative D call: TRBD2 (6 bases). Germline CDR1 and CDR2: SGHDT and YYEEEE. This CDR3 region has 11 residues. The V end was cut by 3 bases, the J end by 6 bases, with 7 bases between. The CDR3 bases are TGTGCCAGCAGCTCTAGCGTCGAGCAGTACGTC. This gives the protein CASSSSVEQYV.

This chain connects TRBV19 to TRBJ1-5; 8 bases match TRBD1. Germline CDR1 and CDR2: LNHDA and SQIVND (reference sequence). The CDR3 contains 14 residues. Trimming cost V 4 bases and J 5 bases; bases outside gene matches: 4. CDR3 sequence (DNA): TGTGCCAGTAGTACTACAGGGGGGCATCAGCCCCAGCATTTT. As protein: CASSTTGGHQPQHF. The full variable domain, rest sourced from reference TRBV19 and TRBJ1-5, is DGGITQSPKYLFRKEGQNVTLSCEQNLNHDAMYWYRQDPGQGLRLIYYSQIVNDFQKGDIAEGYSVSREKKESFPLTVTSAQKNPTAFYLCASSTTGGHQPQHFGDGTRLSIL.

This rearrangement joins TRBV6-5 to TRBJ1-2, with D hard to call. CDR1 and CDR2 from the germline V gene are MNHEY and SVGAGI. This CDR3 spans 14 amino acids. The germline V and J ends were trimmed by 0 bases and 4 bases, with 9 bases remaining between them. CDR3 in amino acids: CASSYSAGIYGYTF. The CDR3 DNA follows: TGTGCCAGCAGTTACTCAGCCGGGATCTATGGCTACACCTTC.

In DNA, the CDR3 is TGTGCCACCAGCTGGGGCCCTGGAAACACCATATATTTT. Protein: CATSWGPGNTIYF. The chain is built from TRBV15 and TRBJ1-3, with D perhaps TRBD1 (5 bases). This CDR3 has 13 residues. Germline V gene data show CDR1 as LNHNV and CDR2 as YYDKDF (reference sequence). V dropped 5 bases and J dropped 2 bases, with 7 bases sitting between them.

The rearrangement uses TRBV7-9 and TRBJ2-6; possibly TRBD1 for D (7 bases). V dropped 5 bases and J dropped 1 base, with 18 bases sitting between them. Germline CDR1 and CDR2: SEHNR and FQNEAQ (reference sequence). The CDR3 covers 18 residues. CDR3: CASSKGQPGRSGANVLTF. Written as DNA, the CDR3 is TGTGCCAGCAGCAAGGGACAGCCGGGGAGGTCTGGGGCCAACGTCCTGACTTTC.

The chain links TRBV4-2 to TRBJ2-4; D remains ambiguous. The V gene's germline CDR1 is LGHNA and CDR2 YNFKEQ. The CDR3 is made up of 13 amino acids. The germline V and J ends were trimmed by 4 bases and 5 bases, with 9 bases remaining between them. For the CDR3, the DNA is TGTGCCAGCAGCCCGAACAGTGAAAACATTCAGTACTTC. The encoded protein is CASSPNSENIQYF.

This chain links TRBV28 with TRBJ1-6; D may be TRBD1 (5 bases). Germline CDR1 is MDHEN and CDR2 is SYDVKM. The CDR3 runs to 14 residues. Trimming shortened V by 6 bases and J by 7 bases, and 13 bases separated the two germline ends. The CDR3: CASRGGGWNSPLHF. For the CDR3, the DNA is TGTGCCAGCAGGGGGGGAGGCTGGAATTCACCCCTCCACTTT.

The genes are TRBV5-1 and TRBJ2-7; TRBD1 matches 10 bases. V shed 0 bases, J shed 4 bases, and the junction held 4 bases outside the gene matches. The CDR3 loop spans 15 amino acids. In germline, CDR1 is SGHRS, CDR2 YFSETQ. Here the CDR3 DNA reads TGCGCCAGCAGCTTGGGGCCGGGACAGGGGTACGAGCAGTACTTC. The encoded protein is CASSLGPGQGYEQYF.

This clone has just one count. The gene calls are TRBV5-4 and TRBJ1-1; 9 bases are shared with TRBD1. CDR3 length: 16 amino acids. The V segment lost 6 bases and the J segment 2 bases; nucleotides outside the gene matches: 11. Germline V gene lookup returns CDR1 SGHNT and CDR2 YYREEE (reference sequence). In nucleotides, the CDR3 is TGTGCCAGCACCGAGGGGGGGACAGGGTCTAACACTGAAGCTTTCTTT. This codes for CASTEGGTGSNTEAFF.

The chain carries TRBV27 and TRBJ1-1; D is undetermined. CDR1 is MNHEY, CDR2 SMNVEV, per germline (reference sequence). V lost 2 bases to trimming and J lost 1 base, with 5 bases between them. This CDR3 comprises 13 residues. The CDR3 coding sequence is TGTGCCAGCAGTTTACGGAGGAACACTGAAGCTTTCTTT. Amino acid sequence: CASSLRRNTEAFF.

The chain couples TRBV7-9 to TRBJ2-3; 7 bases match TRBD2. Germline V gene data show CDR1 as SEHNR and CDR2 as FQNEAQ (reference sequence). The CDR3 is 18 amino acids. With 5 bases clipped from V and 1 base from J, the junction kept 15 bases outside the gene matches. In nucleotides, the CDR3 is TGTGCCAGCAGCCAAAAATCCTCCAGCGGGGCAGGCACAGATACGCAGTATTTT. It is translated as CASSQKSSSGAGTDTQYF.

V is TRBV7-2 and J is TRBJ1-1, with unresolved D. The CDR3 loop spans 13 amino acids. Germline CDR1 SGHTA, CDR2 FQGNSA. V was cut by 5 bases and J by 5 bases, with 12 bases left in between. Here the CDR3 DNA reads TGTGCCAGCAGCACTAACACGATGACTGAAGCTTTCTTT. Its translation is CASSTNTMTEAFF. The full variable domain, rest sourced from reference TRBV7-2 and TRBJ1-1, is GAGVSQSPSNKVTEKGKDVELRCDPISGHTALYWYRQSLGQGLEFLIYFQGNSAPDKSGLPSDRFSAERTGGSVSTLTIQRTQQEDSAVYLCASSTNTMTEAFFGQGTRLTVV.

The J gene is TRBJ2-3, the V gene TRBV7-9, with unresolved D. The CDR3 spans 11 residues. V was shortened by 5 bases and J by 5 bases, with 5 bases between the two germline ends. The V gene's germline CDR1 is SEHNR and CDR2 FQNEAQ (reference sequence). This CDR3 is CASSPQDTQYF. DNA of the CDR3: TGTGCCAGCAGCCCCCAAGATACGCAGTATTTT.

The chain links TRBV7-2 to TRBJ1-5, with D possibly being TRBD1 (6 bases). Germline lookup yields CDR1 SGHTA and CDR2 FQGNSA. This CDR3 is 14 amino acids long. V was shortened by 6 bases and J by 4 bases, with 13 bases between the two germline ends. CDR3 nucleotide sequence: TGTGCCAGCAGACCTACAGGGACAAATCAGCCCCAGCATTTT. As protein: CASRPTGTNQPQHF.

The V call is TRBV2, the J call TRBJ2-7, with 7 bases identical to TRBD1. CDR1 is SNHLY, CDR2 FYNNEI, per germline. This CDR3 spans 13 amino acids. Germline trimming cut 4 bases from V and 0 bases from J; bases unmatched to any gene: 0. DNA for the CDR3: TGTGCCAGCAGTGGGGACAGCTCCTACGAGCAGTACTTC. As protein: CASSGDSSYEQYF.